The T cell receptor beta chain described here comes from a study of blood T cell repertoires in COVID-19. The data were produced by immunoSEQ multiplex PCR, yet TCRdb's version contains in-frame clones alone and is incomplete. The sample has tens of thousands of clones, roughly 78% seen once. The CDR3 has 19 amino acids. This clonotype was sampled from a woman of 80 years or more with acute or convalescent COVID-19. The chain joins TRBV1 to TRBJ2-7; the D call TRBD1 from the table was never checked on the DNA. TRBV1 represents a pseudogene. Sequenced material: peripheral blood. The CDR3 sequence is CTSSRPGPPGQAETYEQYF. The CDR3 DNA follows: TGCACCAGCAGCCGCCCGGGCCCCCCTGGACAGGCTGAAACCTACGAGCAGTACTTC.